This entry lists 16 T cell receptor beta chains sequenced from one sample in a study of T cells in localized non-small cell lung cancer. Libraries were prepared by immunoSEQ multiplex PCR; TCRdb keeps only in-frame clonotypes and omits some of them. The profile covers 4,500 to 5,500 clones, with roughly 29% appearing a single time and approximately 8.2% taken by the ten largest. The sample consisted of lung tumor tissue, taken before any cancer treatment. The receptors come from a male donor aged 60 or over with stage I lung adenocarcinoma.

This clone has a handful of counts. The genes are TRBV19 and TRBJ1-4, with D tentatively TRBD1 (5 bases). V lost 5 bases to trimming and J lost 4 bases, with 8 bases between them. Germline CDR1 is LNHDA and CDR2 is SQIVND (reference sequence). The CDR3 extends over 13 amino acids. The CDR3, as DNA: TGTGCCAGTAGTTCAGGGATTAATGAAAAACTGTTTTTT. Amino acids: CASSSGINEKLFF.

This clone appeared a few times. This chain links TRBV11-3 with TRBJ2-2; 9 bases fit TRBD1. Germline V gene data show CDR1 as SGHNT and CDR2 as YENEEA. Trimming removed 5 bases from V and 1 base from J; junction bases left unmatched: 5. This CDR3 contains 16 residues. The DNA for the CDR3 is TGTGCCAGCAGCGTTCTGGGACAGGGGAACACCGGGGAGCTGTTTTTT. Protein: CASSVLGQGNTGELFF.

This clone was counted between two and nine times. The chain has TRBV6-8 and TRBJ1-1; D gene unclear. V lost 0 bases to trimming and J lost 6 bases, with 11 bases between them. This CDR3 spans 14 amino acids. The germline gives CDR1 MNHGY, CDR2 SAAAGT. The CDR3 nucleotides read TGTGCCAGCAGTTACTCGGTAGGGAGATCTGAAGCTTTCTTT. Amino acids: CASSYSVGRSEAFF.

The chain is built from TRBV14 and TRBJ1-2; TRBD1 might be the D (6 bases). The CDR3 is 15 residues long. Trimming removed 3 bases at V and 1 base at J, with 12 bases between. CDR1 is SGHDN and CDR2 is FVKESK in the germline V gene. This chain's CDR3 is CASSHLTGVNYGYTF. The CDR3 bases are TGTGCCAGCAGCCACCTGACAGGTGTTAACTATGGCTACACCTTC. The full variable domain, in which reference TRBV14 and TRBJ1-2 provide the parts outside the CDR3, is EAGVTQFPSHSVIEKGQTVTLRCDPISGHDNLYWYRRVMGKEIKFLLHFVKESKQDESGMPNNRFLAERTGGTYSTLKVQPAELEDSGVYFCASSHLTGVNYGYTFGSGTRLTVV.

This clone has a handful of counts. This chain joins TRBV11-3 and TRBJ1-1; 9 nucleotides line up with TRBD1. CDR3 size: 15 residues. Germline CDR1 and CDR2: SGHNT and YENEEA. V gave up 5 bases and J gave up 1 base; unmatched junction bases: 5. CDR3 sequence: CASSAGQGPNTEAFF. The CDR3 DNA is TGTGCCAGCAGCGCGGGACAGGGACCGAACACTGAAGCTTTCTTT.

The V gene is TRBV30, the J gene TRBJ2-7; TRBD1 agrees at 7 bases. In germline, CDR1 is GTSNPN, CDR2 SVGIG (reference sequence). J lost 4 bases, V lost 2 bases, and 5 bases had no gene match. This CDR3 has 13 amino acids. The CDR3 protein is CAWSLGQPYEQYF. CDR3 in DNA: TGTGCCTGGAGTTTGGGACAGCCTTACGAGCAGTACTTC.

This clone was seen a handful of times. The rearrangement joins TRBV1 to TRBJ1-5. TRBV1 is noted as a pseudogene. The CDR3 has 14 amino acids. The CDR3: CASSQLQGQQPQHF. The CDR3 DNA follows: TGCGCCAGCAGCCAATTACAAGGGCAACAGCCCCAGCATTTT.

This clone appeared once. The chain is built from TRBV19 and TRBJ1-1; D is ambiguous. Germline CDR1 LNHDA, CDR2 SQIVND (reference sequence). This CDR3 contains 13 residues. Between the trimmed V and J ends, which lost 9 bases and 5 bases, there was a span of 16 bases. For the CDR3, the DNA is TGTGCCAGCTCAGACACCCTGGGTACTGAAGCTTTCTTT. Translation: CASSDTLGTEAFF.

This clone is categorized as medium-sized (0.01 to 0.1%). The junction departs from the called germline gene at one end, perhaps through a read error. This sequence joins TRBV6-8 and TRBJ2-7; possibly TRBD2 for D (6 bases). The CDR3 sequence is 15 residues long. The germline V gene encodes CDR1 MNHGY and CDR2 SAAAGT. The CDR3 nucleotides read TGTGCCAGCACCTATACCCCTTGGGACTCCCACGAGCAGTACTTC. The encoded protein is CASTYTPWDSHEQYF.

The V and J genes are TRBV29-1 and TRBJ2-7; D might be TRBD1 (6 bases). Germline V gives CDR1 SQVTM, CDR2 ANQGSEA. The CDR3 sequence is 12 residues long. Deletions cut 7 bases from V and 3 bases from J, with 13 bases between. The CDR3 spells CSASGVSYEQYF. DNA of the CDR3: TGCAGCGCGTCAGGGGTTAGCTACGAGCAGTACTTC.

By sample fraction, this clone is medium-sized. CDR3 sequence: CASSARTASGANVLTF. CDR3 DNA sequence: TGTGCCAGCAGCGCCCGGACAGCCTCTGGGGCCAACGTCCTGACTTTC. The chain employs TRBV6-8 and TRBJ2-6; weak D call: TRBD1 (6 bases). Germline V CDR1 and CDR2: MNHGY, SAAAGT. The CDR3 loop spans 16 amino acids. V was trimmed by 6 bases and J by 0 bases, leaving 12 bases between them.

CDR3 in amino acids: CASTPQGQGNTGELFF. The CDR3 DNA follows: TGTGCCAGCACCCCCCAGGGACAGGGGAACACCGGGGAGCTGTTTTTT. This sequence joins TRBV25-1 and TRBJ2-2, with 9 bases lining up with TRBD1. Germline V gene lookup returns CDR1 MGHDK and CDR2 SYGVNS. V shed 7 bases, J shed 1 base, and the junction held 7 bases outside the gene matches. The CDR3 has 16 residues. Combining the CDR3 with reference TRBV25-1 and TRBJ2-2 gives the whole variable domain EADIYQTPRYLVIGTGKKITLECSQTMGHDKMYWYQQDPGMELHLIHYSYGVNSTEKGDLSSESTVSRIRTEHFPLTLESARPSHTSQYLCASTPQGQGNTGELFFGEGSRLTVL.

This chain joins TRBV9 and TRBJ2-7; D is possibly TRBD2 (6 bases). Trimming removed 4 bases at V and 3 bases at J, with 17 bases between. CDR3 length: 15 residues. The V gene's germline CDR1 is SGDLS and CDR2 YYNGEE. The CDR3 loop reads CASSSQEGTFYEQYF. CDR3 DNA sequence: TGTGCCAGCAGCTCGCAGGAGGGGACCTTCTACGAGCAGTACTTC.

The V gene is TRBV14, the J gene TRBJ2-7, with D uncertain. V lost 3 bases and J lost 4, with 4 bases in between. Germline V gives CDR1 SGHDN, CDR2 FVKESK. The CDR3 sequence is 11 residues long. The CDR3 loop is CASSQGYEQYF. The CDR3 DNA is TGTGCCAGCAGCCAGGGGTACGAGCAGTACTTC.

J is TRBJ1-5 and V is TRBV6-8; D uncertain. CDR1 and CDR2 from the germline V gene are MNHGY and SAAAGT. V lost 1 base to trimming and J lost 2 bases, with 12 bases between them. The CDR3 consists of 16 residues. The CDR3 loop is CASSYYPGEGNQPQHF. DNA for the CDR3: TGTGCCAGCAGTTACTACCCAGGAGAGGGCAATCAGCCCCAGCATTTT.

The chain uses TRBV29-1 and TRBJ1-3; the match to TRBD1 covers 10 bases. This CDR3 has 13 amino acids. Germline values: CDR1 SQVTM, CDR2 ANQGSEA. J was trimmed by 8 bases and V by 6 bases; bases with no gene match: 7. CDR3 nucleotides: TGCAGCGTCGTCGGACAGGGGGTGGACACCATATATTTT. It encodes CSVVGQGVDTIYF. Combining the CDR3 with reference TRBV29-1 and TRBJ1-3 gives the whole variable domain SAVISQKPSRDICQRGTSLTIQCQVDSQVTMMFWYRQQPGQSLTLIATANQGSEATYESGFVIDKFPISRPNLTFSTLTVSNMSPEDSSIYLCSVVGQGVDTIYFGEGSWLTVV.